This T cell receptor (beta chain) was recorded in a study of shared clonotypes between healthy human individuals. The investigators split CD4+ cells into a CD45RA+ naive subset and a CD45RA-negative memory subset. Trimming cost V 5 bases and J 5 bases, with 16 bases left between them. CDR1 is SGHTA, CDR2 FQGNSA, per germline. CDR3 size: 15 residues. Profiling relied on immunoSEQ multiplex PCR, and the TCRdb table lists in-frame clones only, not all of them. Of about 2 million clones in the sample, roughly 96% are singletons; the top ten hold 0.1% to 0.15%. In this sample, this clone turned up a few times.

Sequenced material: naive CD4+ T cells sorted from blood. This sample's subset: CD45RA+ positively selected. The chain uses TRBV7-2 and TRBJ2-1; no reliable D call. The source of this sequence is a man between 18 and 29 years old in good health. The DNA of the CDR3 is TGTGCCAGCAGCCCGGTATCGGTTGGCGACAATGAGCAGTTCTTC. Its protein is CASSPVSVGDNEQFF.